This TCR beta chain was sequenced for a study of blood T cells in healthy people across ages (dated by TCRdb to 2014 to 2015). General notes on the study: In model experiments, template switching captured about one uniquely barcoded TCR beta cDNA molecule for every two T cells. Using the same blood draw, the study looked at two additional independent replicas of 1 million unique cDNA reads for two donors, one aged 18 to 30 and the other aged 80 or older. Age-related changes in TCR beta repertoire diversity were measured in the study by deep sequencing normalized with unique cDNA molecular identifiers. Donors were grouped into four age groups: young (average 16 years), middle-aged (39), aged (about 60) and long-lived (just over 80). Summary of the overall study and its limitations: Total diversity estimates from one million sequenced T cells were considered lower bounds and underestimates. Compared with the aged group, more naive CD4+ T cells, fewer expanded clones and increased TCR diversity were shown by the long-lived group, suggesting age selection. Bulk unsorted PBMC profiling prevented conclusive comparison of naive and antigen-experienced compartments. Observed TCR beta diversity per million T cells fell roughly linearly with age, and a significant reduction was already apparent by age roughly 41. The CMV infection status of donors was not known, potentially confounding age-related changes in expanded clonotypes. Observed TCR beta diversity correlated strongly with the percentage of naive T cells measured by flow cytometry.

The table lists this clonotype with a count of one. It has no known antigen specificity. No much larger clone is present one base from it, and per-base qualities are unavailable. From the cysteine through the phenylalanine, the CDR3 covers 15 amino acids. Only CDR3 DNA is held: 45 bases, read in frame from base 1. The CDR1 and CDR2 encoded by the germline V gene (reference sequence) are SEHNR and FQNEAQ. Trimming removed 5 bases from V and 11 bases from J; the gene matches leave 14 bases unexplained. The roughly 39 donors, aged 6 to 90 years, were systemically healthy Caucasian individuals from Russia. Each donor gave 8 to 10 milliliters of peripheral blood, drawn into EDTA-treated Vacutainer tubes. Ficoll-Paque density-gradient centrifugation was used to isolate PBMCs, with at least 6 million per sample. Trizol reagent was used to extract total RNA from the PBMCs, yielding at least 5.5 micrograms per sample. Naive CD45RAhigh/CD27high T cell percentages were measured by flow cytometry on a PBMC aliquot from every donor.

The library was generated by 5' RACE. The reads were generated on an Illumina HiSeq 2500. A second PCR of 7 to 11 cycles was run with a J-beta primer mix and a sample-barcoded 5' primer. A template-switch 5' adaptor carrying 12 random nucleotides introduced a unique molecular identifier onto each TCR beta cDNA molecule. Each sample yielded at least 3 million CDR3-containing paired-end reads. First-strand cDNA was synthesized from all RNA with the Mint cDNA synthesis kit, primed by a TRBC-specific oligonucleotide. After uracil-DNA glycosylase treatment, a first 18-cycle PCR used universal primers M1SS and BC2_uni_R on all cDNA. Per the source publication's procedure: Normalization of each sample was performed by random selection of 1 million high-quality reads, each carrying a distinct molecular identifier. Reads with shared molecular identifiers were discarded instead of being binned into consensus sequences. MiTCR, set to a Q25 quality threshold and the strictest error-elimination algorithm, was used for CDR3 identification, clonotype clustering and error correction. A nonparametric unseen species model using Euler transformation provided a lower-bound estimate of total TCR beta diversity. TCRdb reworked the public reads: Q25 trimming with fastp, MiXCR clone assembly, productive beta chains retained. When rows share a CDR3 protein, they turn into one entry using the most common DNA and genes. The V and J calls, along with clone size, are taken from TCRdb and not from the paper's own processing. Recorded for this sample are hundreds of thousands of distinct CDR3 sequences; less than 25% of them occurred a single time. The biggest ten clones account for 8.7% of the sample.

These data also formed part of another study, on T cells of mothers and their children. The second paper states: Donors were nine systemically healthy Caucasian individuals: three mothers and their six children. cDNA synthesis used all of the extracted RNA, with approximately 1.6 ug of RNA in each 15 ul reaction. Sample barcodes and 2-4 random nucleotides were added via the M1S primer in the second PCR. Each mother yielded over 9.5 million TCR beta CDR3 reads and each child 3 million to 3.5 million reads. Thymic selection shapes the output of TCR recombination in a similar way in related and unrelated pairs, and inherited differences have a minor effect. Normalized repertoire overlap was always found to be slightly, but never significantly, higher in related mother-child pairs than in unrelated mother-child pairs. With a sensitivity of approximately 100 clones per million clonotypes, no persistent microchimeric T cell clones were detected. To look for features that set related mother-child pairs apart from unrelated individuals, the researchers ran deep NGS to compare the TCR beta repertoires of mothers and children. Mothers averaged around 43 +/- 4 years of age and children averaged approximately 12 +/- 4 years. After adapter ligation was performed with NEBNext reagents, the libraries were sequenced on an Illumina HiSeq 2000 with 100+100 nt paired-end reads. Mother and child libraries were prepared a month apart and sequenced in separate runs to prevent cross-contamination. For each donor, between about 500,000 and 2,200,000 distinct TCR beta clonotypes were identified. Naive TCR beta clonotypes were estimated from low-frequency clonotypes matched to each donor's FACS-determined naive share, without sorting.

Recombination connected TRBV7-9 to TRBJ2-5; 10 bases in between match TRBD2. Sequenced: blood. The origin of this receptor is a boy younger than 18 in good health. Here is the DNA: TGTGCCAGCAGCGAAGAGCGGGGGGGCCTGGGGGAGCAGTACTTC. It specifies CASSEERGGLGEQYF.